Below are 27 T cell receptor beta chains sequenced from a single sample in a study of cytomegalovirus exposure and HLA in healthy donors. Vbeta (60) and Jbeta (13) primers were used in the PCR. The method was immunoSEQ multiplex PCR; TCRdb's version includes in-frame clones alone and lacks a portion of them. The sample carries 80,000 to 90,000 clones, approximately 71% recorded once. The specimen sequenced was PBMCs. The origin of the receptors is a man aged 40-55 years in good health and CMV-seronegative.

The chain carries TRBV5-4 and TRBJ2-5; TRBD1 agrees at 7 bases. With the DNA end fitting TRBJ2-7 better, the J assignment may be wrong. Germline V gene lookup returns CDR1 SGHNT and CDR2 YYREEE (reference sequence). The CDR3 loop spans 12 amino acids. CDR3 loop: CASSLQGYEQYF. In DNA form, the CDR3 reads TGTGCCAGCAGCTTACAGGGGTACGAGCAGTACTTC.

CDR3 coding DNA: TGTGCCAGCAGCTTGGTAGGGGCACCCTCCTACGAGCAGTACTTC. Translation gives CASSLVGAPSYEQYF. V usage is TRBV5-6 and J usage is TRBJ2-7, with D perhaps TRBD1 (5 bases). The length of the CDR3 is 15 residues. Trimming removed 0 bases at V and 0 bases at J, with 10 bases between. Germline V gives CDR1 SGHDT, CDR2 YYEEEE.

The table lists this clone with a few counts. The CDR3 reads CSAASNTEAFF. In DNA form, the CDR3 reads TGCAGTGCCGCGTCGAACACTGAAGCTTTCTTT. The rearrangement uses TRBV20-1 and TRBJ1-1; D gene unclear. Trimming removed 6 bases at V and 1 base at J, with 6 bases between. Germline V gene data show CDR1 as DFQATT and CDR2 as SNEGSKA (reference sequence). CDR3 size: 11 residues.

This chain connects TRBV5-8 to TRBJ1-5; D remains unclear. From germline, CDR1 is SGHTS and CDR2 YDEGEE. V lost 1 base to trimming and J lost 3 bases, with 5 bases between them. The CDR3 totals 13 residues. The CDR3 DNA reads TGTGCCAGCAGCTTGTCGTTCAATCAGCCCCAGCATTTT. Residues: CASSLSFNQPQHF.

This sequence joins TRBV2 and TRBJ2-2; D possibly corresponds to TRBD2 (6 bases). In germline, CDR1 is SNHLY, CDR2 FYNNEI. Trimming pared 2 bases from V and 5 bases from J, leaving 12 bases between. This CDR3 contains 15 residues. The CDR3 coding sequence is TGTGCCAGCAGTGAATCCGGGGCGGGGACCGGGGAGCTGTTTTTT. Protein sequence: CASSESGAGTGELFF. Variable domain in full (rest from reference TRBV2 and TRBJ2-2): EPEVTQTPSHQVTQMGQEVILRCVPISNHLYFYWYRQILGQKVEFLVSFYNNEISEKSEIFDDQFSVERPDGSNFTLKIRSTKLEDSAMYFCASSESGAGTGELFFGEGSRLTVL.

The chain is built from TRBV11-2 and TRBJ2-7, with 14 positions matching TRBD2. The CDR3 length is 18 residues. Germline V gene sequence: CDR1 SGHAT, CDR2 FQNNGV. With 4 bases clipped from V and 2 bases from J, the junction kept 10 bases outside the gene matches. The CDR3 DNA sequence: TGTGCCAGCAGCTCATTACGGACTAGCGGGGGGCCGACCTACGAGCAGTACTTC. This translates into CASSSLRTSGGPTYEQYF.

V is TRBV27 and J is TRBJ2-7; D is uncertain. Trimming stripped 6 bases from V and 4 bases from J, with 10 bases between. The V gene's germline CDR1 is MNHEY and CDR2 SMNVEV (reference sequence). This CDR3 contains 12 residues. CDR3 residues: CASRGSLYEQYF. CDR3 DNA sequence: TGTGCCAGCAGGGGTAGCCTTTACGAGCAGTACTTC.

The genes are TRBV11-3 and TRBJ2-1; the match to TRBD2 covers 8 bases. After removal of 3 bases from V and 4 bases from J, the junction contained 8 bases not matched to a gene. The CDR3 is 16 amino acids. Germline CDR1 reads SGHNT; CDR2 reads YENEEA. For the CDR3, the DNA is TGTGCCAGCAGCTTGCCGGGACTAGATAATTACAATGAGCAGTTCTTC. Its protein is CASSLPGLDNYNEQFF.

The table lists this clone with a few counts. V and J are TRBV5-4 and TRBJ1-1; no definite D call. There are 14 residues in the CDR3. V lost 1 base and J lost 7, with 14 bases in between. CDR1 is SGHNT and CDR2 is YYREEE in the germline V gene (reference sequence). The CDR3 loop is CASSLSAAADEAFF. Written as DNA, the CDR3 is TGTGCCAGCAGCTTGTCGGCCGCCGCGGATGAAGCTTTCTTT.

The J gene is TRBJ2-3, the V gene TRBV28; no clear D. The V end lost 7 bases, the J end lost 2 bases, and 13 bases lay between the germline ends. Germline V gene lookup returns CDR1 MDHEN and CDR2 SYDVKM. This CDR3 contains 14 residues. The CDR3 is CASTRLADTDTQYF. CDR3 bases: TGTGCCAGCACTCGCTTGGCCGACACAGATACGCAGTATTTT.

J is TRBJ2-2 and V is TRBV27; D is unclear. V lost 6 bases to trimming and J lost 8 bases, with 10 bases between them. The CDR3 covers 12 residues. Germline loops: CDR1 MNHEY, CDR2 SMNVEV (reference sequence). The DNA for the CDR3 is TGTGCCAGCAGCCGGGTTGCAGGGGAGCTGTTTTTT. Translation: CASSRVAGELFF.

This clone has only a few counts. V is TRBV19 and J is TRBJ1-5, with D unclear. Deletions cut 0 bases from V and 4 bases from J, with 7 bases between. CDR1 is LNHDA, CDR2 SQIVND, per germline (reference sequence). The length of the CDR3 is 14 residues. CDR3 DNA sequence: TGTGCCAGTAGTATAGAAGAGTGGAATCAGCCCCAGCATTTT. Protein: CASSIEEWNQPQHF.

The chain uses TRBV28 and TRBJ2-7; tentative D call: TRBD1 (5 bases). V was pared by 6 bases and J by 5 bases, with 23 bases between. The CDR3 loop spans 16 amino acids. Germline CDR1 and CDR2: MDHEN and SYDVKM. Here the CDR3 reads CASSLATEIPPNEQYF. CDR3 in DNA: TGTGCCAGCAGCCTCGCGACAGAGATTCCTCCTAACGAGCAGTACTTC.

This chain connects TRBV5-6 to TRBJ2-7; D is perhaps TRBD1 (5 bases). Per germline, CDR1 SGHDT and CDR2 YYEEEE. The germline V and J ends were trimmed by 3 bases and 4 bases, with 11 bases remaining between them. The CDR3 consists of 13 residues. DNA of the CDR3: TGTGCCAGCAGCTATATACAGGTTTACGAGCAGTACTTC. It translates to CASSYIQVYEQYF. The full variable domain, in which reference TRBV5-6 and TRBJ2-7 provide the parts outside the CDR3, is DAGVTQSPTHLIKTRGQQVTLRCSPKSGHDTVSWYQQALGQGPQFIFQYYEEEERQRGNFPDRFSGHQFPNYSSELNVNALLLGDSALYLCASSYIQVYEQYFGPGTRLTVT.

The rearrangement links TRBV11-3 to TRBJ1-1, with a weak D call TRBD1 (5 bases). Germline assignment: CDR1 SGHNT and CDR2 YENEEA. This CDR3 has 15 amino acids. Trimming removed 0 bases at V and 1 base at J, with 9 bases between. DNA for the CDR3: TGTGCCAGCAGCTTAGAGGGGCGGGGGAACACTGAAGCTTTCTTT. This encodes CASSLEGRGNTEAFF.

The DNA of the CDR3 is TGTGCCAGCAGCTTCAGGAGGAAGGACACTGAAGCTTTCTTT. Its translation: CASSFRRKDTEAFF. V usage is TRBV28 and J usage is TRBJ1-1, with D hard to call. CDR1 and CDR2 from the germline V gene are MDHEN and SYDVKM. The V gene lost 6 bases and the J gene lost 3 bases, with 14 bases spanning the gap. The CDR3 has 14 amino acids.

This clone was recorded a few times. The V gene is TRBV7-8, the J gene TRBJ2-7, with TRBD2 identical over 7 bases. This CDR3 has 14 amino acids. V lost 4 bases and J lost 0; bases outside the gene matches: 3. Per germline, CDR1 SGHVS and CDR2 FQNEAQ. CDR3 sequence: CASSSSGASYEQYF. The CDR3 coding sequence is TGTGCCAGCAGCTCGAGCGGGGCCTCCTACGAGCAGTACTTC.

This clone was found a few times. V usage is TRBV6-5 and J usage is TRBJ1-5; D unresolved. The CDR3 contains 14 residues. Trimming stripped 6 bases from V and 0 bases from J, with 9 bases between. Germline CDR1 reads MNHEY; CDR2 reads SVGAGI. The CDR3 DNA reads as TGTGCCAGCAGGTCGTTAGATAGCAATCAGCCCCAGCATTTT. This gives the protein CASRSLDSNQPQHF.

V is TRBV4-1 and J is TRBJ2-3, with TRBD1 matching over 11 bases. The V and J ends lost 3 bases and 6 bases, in that order; junction bases with no gene match: 8. The germline CDR1 and CDR2 sequences are MGHRA and YSYEKL. CDR3 length: 16 amino acids. DNA for the CDR3: TGCGCCAGCAGCCATAAGGCGGGACAGGGGGATGATACGCAGTATTTT. Translation: CASSHKAGQGDDTQYF.

The chain combines TRBV5-4 with TRBJ2-3; D perhaps matches TRBD2 (6 bases). Germline CDR1 and CDR2: SGHNT and YYREEE (reference sequence). The CDR3 contains 13 residues. Trimming left V 8 bases short and J 0 bases short, with 10 bases between. The CDR3 DNA reads as TGTGCCAGTATGCGGGAAAGCACAGATACGCAGTATTTT. Translated, it gives CASMRESTDTQYF.

This clone was observed a handful of times. The J gene is TRBJ1-1, the V gene TRBV6-5; the D is unclear. CDR1 and CDR2 (germline): MNHEY, SVGAGI. CDR3 length equals 14 residues. V shed 2 bases and J shed 1 base, with 8 bases lying between them. The CDR3 coding sequence is TGTGCCAGCAGTTACGGGCAGCAGAACACTGAAGCTTTCTTT. Translation gives CASSYGQQNTEAFF.

The rearrangement uses TRBV5-6 and TRBJ2-7; a weak D match, TRBD1 (6 bases). V shed 3 bases and J shed 1 base, with 14 bases lying between them. The CDR3 is made up of 15 amino acids. Germline values: CDR1 SGHDT, CDR2 YYEEEE. The CDR3 loop reads CASSSLWTESYEQYF. As DNA, the CDR3 is TGTGCCAGCAGCTCACTCTGGACAGAATCCTACGAGCAGTACTTC.

This clone was observed a handful of times. V gene TRBV10-3 combines with J gene TRBJ1-1; no firm D call. This CDR3 has 15 residues. CDR1 is ENHRY, CDR2 SYGVKD, per germline. V shed 2 bases and J shed 4 bases, with 14 bases lying between them. CDR3 sequence (DNA): TGTGCCATCAGTGAGCCTCCGGTGGGCCTCACTGAAGCTTTCTTT. Encoded protein: CAISEPPVGLTEAFF.

V is TRBV6-5 and J is TRBJ2-7; no definite D call. Trimming shortened V by 3 bases and J by 5 bases, and 5 bases separated the two germline ends. Germline V gene sequence: CDR1 MNHEY, CDR2 SVGAGI. The CDR3 extends over 11 amino acids. This CDR3 reads CASSYSDEQYF. The DNA for the CDR3 is TGTGCCAGCAGTTATTCGGACGAGCAGTACTTC.

The V call is TRBV2, the J call TRBJ2-7, with 7 positions matching TRBD1. V shed 6 bases and J 2 bases; nucleotides not matched to a gene: 19. Germline assignment: CDR1 SNHLY and CDR2 FYNNEI. This CDR3 contains 18 residues. The CDR3 nucleotides are TGTGCCAGCAGGGACTTCCCTTGGGGACAGAAGACTACCTACGAGCAGTACTTC. Translating gives CASRDFPWGQKTTYEQYF. The full variable domain, rest sourced from reference TRBV2 and TRBJ2-7, is EPEVTQTPSHQVTQMGQEVILRCVPISNHLYFYWYRQILGQKVEFLVSFYNNEISEKSEIFDDQFSVERPDGSNFTLKIRSTKLEDSAMYFCASRDFPWGQKTTYEQYFGPGTRLTVT.

This clone has just one count. The rearrangement joins TRBV7-9 to TRBJ2-5; the match to TRBD2 covers 10 bases. V dropped 1 base and J dropped 4; count of bases not matched to a gene: 9. The CDR3 covers 17 residues. Per the germline V gene, CDR1 is SEHNR and CDR2 is FQNEAQ (reference sequence). CDR3 coding DNA: TGTGCCAGCAGCTTAGGACTAGCGGGTCCTCAGGCAGAGACCCAGTACTTC. Amino acid sequence: CASSLGLAGPQAETQYF.

The chain carries TRBV6-6 and TRBJ2-7; D is possibly TRBD2 (6 bases). The germline CDR1 and CDR2 sequences are MNHNY and SVGAGI (reference sequence). Trimming took off 8 bases at V and 2 bases at J, with 16 bases between the two ends. The CDR3 runs to 14 residues. CDR3 bases: TGTGCCAGCTGCTTTCGGGACTTCACCTACGAGCAGTACTTC. Its protein product is CASCFRDFTYEQYF.